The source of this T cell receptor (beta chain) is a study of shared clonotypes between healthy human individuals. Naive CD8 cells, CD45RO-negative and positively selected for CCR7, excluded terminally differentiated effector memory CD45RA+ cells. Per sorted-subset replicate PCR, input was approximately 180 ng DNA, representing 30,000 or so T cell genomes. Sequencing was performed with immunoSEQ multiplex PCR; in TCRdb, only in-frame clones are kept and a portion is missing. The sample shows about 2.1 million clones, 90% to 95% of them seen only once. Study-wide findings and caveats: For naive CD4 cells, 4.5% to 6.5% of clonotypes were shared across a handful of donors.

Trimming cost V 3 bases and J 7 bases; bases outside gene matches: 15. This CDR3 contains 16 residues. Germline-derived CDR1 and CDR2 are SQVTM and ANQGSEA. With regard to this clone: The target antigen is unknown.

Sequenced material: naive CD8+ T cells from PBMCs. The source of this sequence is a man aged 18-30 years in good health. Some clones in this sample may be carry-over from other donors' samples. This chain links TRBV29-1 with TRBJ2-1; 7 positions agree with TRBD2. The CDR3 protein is CSVEGMASGNNNEQFF. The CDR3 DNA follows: TGCAGCGTTGAGGGGATGGCTAGCGGTAATAATAATGAGCAGTTCTTC.